The rows below give T cell receptor beta chains drawn from one sample of a study of blood T cell repertoires in COVID-19. The table came from immunoSEQ multiplex PCR; TCRdb's copy has only in-frame clones and leaves some out. The table records some 350,000 clones, 80% to 90% of them present only once. The sequenced material came from peripheral blood. These receptors were taken from a woman younger than 45 with COVID-19, enrolled during active disease. Each CDR3 is given with its conserved first and last residue. Each record gives: J gene, clone size, D gene, V gene, CDR3 protein, CDR3 DNA. The D gene is left open where the match is weak. A row's size may be missing; if present it is once, few, many or a size class.

j_call: TRBJ2-1
clone_size: once
d_call: NA
v_call: TRBV18
cdr3_aa: CASSPMRAQDSNEQFF
cdr3_nt: TGTGCCAGCTCACCAATGAGAGCTCAGGACAGCAATGAGCAGTTCTTC

j_call: TRBJ2-3
clone_size: NA
d_call: NA
v_call: TRBV11-1
cdr3_aa: CASSPSARVGTDTQYF
cdr3_nt: TGTGCCAGCAGCCCAAGCGCCCGAGTAGGCACAGATACGCAGTATTTT

j_call: TRBJ2-7
clone_size: NA
d_call: NA
v_call: TRBV11-1
cdr3_aa: CASSRALADSSYEQYF
cdr3_nt: TGTGCCAGCAGCCGCGCCCTCGCGGACAGTTCCTACGAGCAGTACTTC

j_call: TRBJ1-1
clone_size: NA
d_call: NA
v_call: TRBV20-1
cdr3_aa: CSGLSGEAFF
cdr3_nt: TGCAGCGGACTATCTGGGGAAGCTTTCTTT

j_call: TRBJ1-4
clone_size: NA
d_call: NA
v_call: TRBV30
cdr3_aa: CAWSGTDSNEKLFF
cdr3_nt: TGTGCCTGGAGTGGGACAGACTCAAATGAAAAACTGTTTTTT

j_call: TRBJ2-1
clone_size: NA
d_call: NA
v_call: TRBV11-3
cdr3_aa: CASKTSGDEQFF
cdr3_nt: TGTGCCAGCAAGACAAGCGGTGATGAGCAGTTCTTC

j_call: TRBJ2-5
clone_size: once
d_call: TRBD2
v_call: TRBV5-1
cdr3_aa: CASSSGGGSGKNQETQYF
cdr3_nt: TGCGCCAGCAGCTCCGGAGGTGGTAGCGGGAAAAACCAAGAGACCCAGTACTTC

j_call: TRBJ2-1
clone_size: NA
d_call: TRBD1
v_call: TRBV28
cdr3_aa: CASRETGAKEQFF
cdr3_nt: TGTGCCAGCAGAGAAACAGGGGCAAAAGAGCAGTTCTTC

j_call: TRBJ2-3
clone_size: NA
d_call: NA
v_call: TRBV9
cdr3_aa: CASSLRRSTDTQYF
cdr3_nt: TGTGCCAGCAGCCTCCGGCGGTCCACAGATACGCAGTATTTT

j_call: TRBJ1-2
clone_size: NA
d_call: NA
v_call: TRBV10-3
cdr3_aa: CAISVLSGAANYGYTF
cdr3_nt: TGTGCCATCAGTGTGTTATCAGGGGCAGCTAACTATGGCTACACCTTC

j_call: TRBJ1-2
clone_size: NA
d_call: NA
v_call: TRBV4-2
cdr3_aa: CASSQEGFGGYGYTF
cdr3_nt: TGTGCCAGCAGCCAAGAGGGCTTCGGGGGCTATGGCTACACCTTC

j_call: TRBJ2-1
clone_size: NA
d_call: NA
v_call: TRBV7-9
cdr3_aa: CASSLARGNEQFF
cdr3_nt: TGTGCCAGCAGCTTAGCTAGGGGAAATGAGCAGTTCTTC

j_call: TRBJ1-1
clone_size: NA
d_call: NA
v_call: TRBV9
cdr3_aa: CASSVGIANTEAFF
cdr3_nt: TGTGCCAGCAGCGTAGGGATAGCGAACACTGAAGCTTTCTTT

j_call: TRBJ1-2
clone_size: NA
d_call: NA
v_call: TRBV7-2
cdr3_aa: CASSPGGVDYGYTF
cdr3_nt: TGTGCCAGCAGCCCAGGAGGAGTCGACTATGGCTACACCTTC

j_call: TRBJ1-2
clone_size: NA
d_call: TRBD1
v_call: TRBV11-3
cdr3_aa: CASSLGGTGYSSYGYTF
cdr3_nt: TGTGCCAGCAGCTTAGGAGGGACAGGGTATTCAAGTTATGGCTACACCTTC

j_call: TRBJ2-7
clone_size: NA
d_call: TRBD2
v_call: TRBV5-4
cdr3_aa: CASSLGTSGGAYEQYF
cdr3_nt: TGTGCCAGCAGCTTGGGAACTAGCGGGGGGGCGTACGAGCAGTACTTC

j_call: TRBJ2-3
clone_size: NA
d_call: TRBD2
v_call: TRBV4-3
cdr3_aa: CASSPRLAGTVADTQYF
cdr3_nt: TGCGCCAGCAGCCCTCGACTAGCGGGAACCGTCGCAGATACGCAGTATTTT

j_call: TRBJ1-2
clone_size: NA
d_call: TRBD1
v_call: TRBV7-2
cdr3_aa: CASSFDPGQVLSYTF
cdr3_nt: TGTGCCAGCAGCTTTGATCCGGGACAGGTGTTGAGCTACACCTTC

j_call: TRBJ2-3
clone_size: few
d_call: NA
v_call: TRBV12-3/TRBV12-4
cdr3_aa: CASRNSGGDTQYF
cdr3_nt: TGTGCCAGCCGTAATAGCGGTGGAGATACGCAGTATTTT

j_call: TRBJ1-1
clone_size: NA
d_call: NA
v_call: TRBV19
cdr3_aa: CASSIQQGNTEAFF
cdr3_nt: TGTGCCAGTAGTATACAACAGGGGAACACTGAAGCTTTCTTT

j_call: TRBJ1-1
clone_size: NA
d_call: TRBD1
v_call: TRBV30
cdr3_aa: CAWSRGTAAEAFF
cdr3_nt: TGTGCCTGGAGTAGGGGGACAGCGGCTGAAGCTTTCTTT

j_call: TRBJ1-2
clone_size: NA
d_call: TRBD1
v_call: TRBV7-9
cdr3_aa: CASSLSQGAIYGYTF
cdr3_nt: TGTGCCAGCAGCTTAAGTCAGGGGGCGATCTATGGCTACACCTTC

j_call: TRBJ2-1
clone_size: NA
d_call: NA
v_call: TRBV5-5
cdr3_aa: CASSLQGNEQFF
cdr3_nt: TGTGCCAGCAGCTTGCAGGGAAATGAGCAGTTCTTC

j_call: TRBJ1-4
clone_size: NA
d_call: TRBD1
v_call: TRBV7-9
cdr3_aa: CASTVDRGDEKLFF
cdr3_nt: TGTGCCAGCACCGTTGACAGGGGGGACGAAAAACTGTTTTTT

j_call: TRBJ2-1
clone_size: NA
d_call: TRBD2
v_call: TRBV9
cdr3_aa: CASSSRTSGGTDEQFF
cdr3_nt: TGTGCCAGCAGCTCACGGACTAGCGGGGGGACGGATGAGCAGTTCTTC

j_call: TRBJ2-7
clone_size: NA
d_call: TRBD1
v_call: TRBV5-1
cdr3_aa: CASSRGTGGIEQYF
cdr3_nt: TGCGCCAGCAGCCGGGGGACAGGGGGGATCGAGCAGTACTTC

j_call: TRBJ1-5
clone_size: NA
d_call: TRBD1
v_call: TRBV28
cdr3_aa: CASSPRQGSNQPQHF
cdr3_nt: TGTGCCAGCAGCCCCAGACAGGGTAGCAATCAGCCCCAGCATTTT